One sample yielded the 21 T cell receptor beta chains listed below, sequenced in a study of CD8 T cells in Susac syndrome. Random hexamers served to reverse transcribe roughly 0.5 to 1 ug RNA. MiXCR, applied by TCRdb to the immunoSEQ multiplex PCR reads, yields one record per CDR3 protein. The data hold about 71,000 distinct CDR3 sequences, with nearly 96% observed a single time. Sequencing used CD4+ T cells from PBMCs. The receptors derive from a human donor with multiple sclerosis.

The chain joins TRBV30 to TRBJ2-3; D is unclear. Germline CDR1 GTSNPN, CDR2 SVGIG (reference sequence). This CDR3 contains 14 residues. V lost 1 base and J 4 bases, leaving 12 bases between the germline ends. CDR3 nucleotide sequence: TGTGCCTGGAGTGCCCCCGATGTCCCAGATACGCAGTATTTT. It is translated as CAWSAPDVPDTQYF.

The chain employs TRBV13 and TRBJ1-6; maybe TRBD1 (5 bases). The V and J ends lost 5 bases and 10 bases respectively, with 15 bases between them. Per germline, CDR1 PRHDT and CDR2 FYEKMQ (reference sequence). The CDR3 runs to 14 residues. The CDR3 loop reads CASSRPGTVSPLHF. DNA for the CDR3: TGTGCCAGCAGCCGCCCCGGGACGGTGTCACCCCTCCACTTT.

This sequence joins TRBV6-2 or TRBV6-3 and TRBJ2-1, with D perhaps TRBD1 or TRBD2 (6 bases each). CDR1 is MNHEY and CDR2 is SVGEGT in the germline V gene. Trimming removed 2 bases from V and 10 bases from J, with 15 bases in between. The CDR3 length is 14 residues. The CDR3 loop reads CASSYSLGGREQFF. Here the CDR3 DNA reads TGTGCCAGCAGTTACAGTTTGGGGGGCCGGGAGCAGTTCTTC.

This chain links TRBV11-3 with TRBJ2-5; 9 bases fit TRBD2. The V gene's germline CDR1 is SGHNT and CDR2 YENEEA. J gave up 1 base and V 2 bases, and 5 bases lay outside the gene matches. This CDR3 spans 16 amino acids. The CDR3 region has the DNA TGTGCCAGCAGCTTACGGAGCGGGGGGTCCCAAGAGACCCAGTACTTC. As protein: CASSLRSGGSQETQYF.

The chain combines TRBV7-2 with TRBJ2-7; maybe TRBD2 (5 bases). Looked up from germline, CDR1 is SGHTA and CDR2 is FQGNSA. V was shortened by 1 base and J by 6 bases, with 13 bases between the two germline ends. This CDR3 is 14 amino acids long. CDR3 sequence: CASSLGASRGEQYF. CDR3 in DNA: TGTGCCAGCAGCTTAGGGGCTAGCCGCGGCGAGCAGTACTTC.

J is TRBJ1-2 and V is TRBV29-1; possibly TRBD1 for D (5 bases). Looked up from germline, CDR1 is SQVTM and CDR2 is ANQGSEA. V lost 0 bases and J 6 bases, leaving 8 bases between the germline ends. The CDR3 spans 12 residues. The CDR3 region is CSVEDQGHGYTF. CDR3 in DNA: TGCAGCGTTGAAGACCAGGGACATGGCTACACCTTC. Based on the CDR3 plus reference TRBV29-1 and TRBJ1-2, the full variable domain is SAVISQKPSRDICQRGTSLTIQCQVDSQVTMMFWYRQQPGQSLTLIATANQGSEATYESGFVIDKFPISRPNLTFSTLTVSNMSPEDSSIYLCSVEDQGHGYTFGSGTRLTVV.

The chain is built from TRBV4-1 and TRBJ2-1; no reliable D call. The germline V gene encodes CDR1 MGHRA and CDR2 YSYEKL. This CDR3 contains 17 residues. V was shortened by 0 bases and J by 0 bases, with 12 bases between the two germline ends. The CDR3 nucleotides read TGCGCCAGCAGCCAAGAAAGTCGGCAGAGCTCCTACAATGAGCAGTTCTTC. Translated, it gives CASSQESRQSSYNEQFF.

The CDR3 DNA is TGTGCCTGGGCTCGGGGGGTCCAAGAGACCCAGTACTTC. Translation gives CAWARGVQETQYF. This chain uses TRBV30 with TRBJ2-5; the match to TRBD2 covers 7 bases. This CDR3 is built from 13 residues. V lost 5 bases, J lost 1 base, and 4 bases stayed unmatched. Germline V lookup: CDR1 GTSNPN, CDR2 SVGIG (reference sequence).

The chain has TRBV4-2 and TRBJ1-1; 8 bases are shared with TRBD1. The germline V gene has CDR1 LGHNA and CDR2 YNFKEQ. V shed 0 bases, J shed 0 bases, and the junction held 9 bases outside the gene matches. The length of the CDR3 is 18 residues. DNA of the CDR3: TGTGCCAGCAGCCAAGACCCAACAGGGGGGATCATGAACACTGAAGCTTTCTTT. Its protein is CASSQDPTGGIMNTEAFF.

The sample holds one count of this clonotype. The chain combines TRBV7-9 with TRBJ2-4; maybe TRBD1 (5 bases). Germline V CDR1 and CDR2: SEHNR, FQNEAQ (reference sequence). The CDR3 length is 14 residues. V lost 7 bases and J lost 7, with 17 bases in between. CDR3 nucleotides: TGTGCCAGCACCCCTGGGGCTGGGTTGAACATTCAGTACTTC. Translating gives CASTPGAGLNIQYF.

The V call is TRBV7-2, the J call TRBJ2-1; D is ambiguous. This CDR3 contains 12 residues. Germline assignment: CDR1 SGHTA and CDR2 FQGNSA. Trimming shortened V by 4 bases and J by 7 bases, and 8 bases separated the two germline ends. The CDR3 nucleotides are TGTGCCAGCAGCTCCCGGGTTAATGAGCAGTTCTTC. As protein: CASSSRVNEQFF.

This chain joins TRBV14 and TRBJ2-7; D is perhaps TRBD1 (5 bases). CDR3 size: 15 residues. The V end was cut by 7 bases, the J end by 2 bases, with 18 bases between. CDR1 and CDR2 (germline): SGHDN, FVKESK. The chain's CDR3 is CASTPGQAKTYEQYF. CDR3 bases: TGTGCCAGCACCCCAGGGCAGGCTAAAACCTACGAGCAGTACTTC.

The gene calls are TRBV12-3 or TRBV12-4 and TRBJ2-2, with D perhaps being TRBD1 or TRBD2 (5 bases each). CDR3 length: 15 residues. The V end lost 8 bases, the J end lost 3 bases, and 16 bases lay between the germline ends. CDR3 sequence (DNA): TGTGCCAGCGGCGTCTCCGGGGCCTACACCGGGGAGCTGTTTTTT. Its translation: CASGVSGAYTGELFF.

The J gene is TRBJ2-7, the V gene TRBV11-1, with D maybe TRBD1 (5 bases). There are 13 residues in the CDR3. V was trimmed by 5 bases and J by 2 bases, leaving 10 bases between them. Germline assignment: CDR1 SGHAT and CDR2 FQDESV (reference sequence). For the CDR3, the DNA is TGTGCCAGCAGCCCACAGGCGACCTACGAGCAGTACTTC. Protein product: CASSPQATYEQYF.

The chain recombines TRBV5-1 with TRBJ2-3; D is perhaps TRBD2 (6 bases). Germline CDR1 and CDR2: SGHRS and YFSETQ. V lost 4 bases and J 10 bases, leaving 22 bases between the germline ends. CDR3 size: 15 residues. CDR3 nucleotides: TGCGCCAGCAGCCCCACTCGGGACTCGTCACCTGCGCAGTATTTT. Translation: CASSPTRDSSPAQYF. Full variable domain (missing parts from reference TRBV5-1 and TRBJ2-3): KAGVTQTPRYLIKTRGQQVTLSCSPISGHRSVSWYQQTPGQGLQFLFEYFSETQRNKGNFPGRFSGRQFSNSRSEMNVSTLELGDSALYLCASSPTRDSSPAQYFGPGTRLTVL.

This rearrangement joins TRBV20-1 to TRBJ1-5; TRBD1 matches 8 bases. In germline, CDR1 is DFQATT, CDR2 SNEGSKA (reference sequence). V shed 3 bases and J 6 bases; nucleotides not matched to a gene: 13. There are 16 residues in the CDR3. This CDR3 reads CSASLRQGAGGQPQHF. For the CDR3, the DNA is TGCAGTGCTAGTCTGAGGCAGGGGGCGGGCGGTCAGCCCCAGCATTTT.

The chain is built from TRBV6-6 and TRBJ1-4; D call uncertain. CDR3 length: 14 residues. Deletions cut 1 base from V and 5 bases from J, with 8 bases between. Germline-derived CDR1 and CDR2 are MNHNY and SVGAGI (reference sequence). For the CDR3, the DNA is TGTGCCAGCAGTTACTTAGACAAAAATGAAAAACTGTTTTTT. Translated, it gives CASSYLDKNEKLFF.

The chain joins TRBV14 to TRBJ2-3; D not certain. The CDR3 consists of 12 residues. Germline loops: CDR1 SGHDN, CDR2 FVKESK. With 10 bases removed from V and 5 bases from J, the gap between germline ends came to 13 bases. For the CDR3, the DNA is TGTGCCAACGACTCTTTGGAAGATACGCAGTATTTT. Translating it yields CANDSLEDTQYF. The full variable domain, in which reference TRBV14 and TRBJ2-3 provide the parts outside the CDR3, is EAGVTQFPSHSVIEKGQTVTLRCDPISGHDNLYWYRRVMGKEIKFLLHFVKESKQDESGMPNNRFLAERTGGTYSTLKVQPAELEDSGVYFCANDSLEDTQYFGPGTRLTVL.

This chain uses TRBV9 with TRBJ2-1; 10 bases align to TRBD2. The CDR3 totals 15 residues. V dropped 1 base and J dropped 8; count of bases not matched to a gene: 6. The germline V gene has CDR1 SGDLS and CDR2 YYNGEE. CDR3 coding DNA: TGTGCCAGCAGCGTAAGCGGGGGGGTAGTGGATGAGCAGTTCTTC. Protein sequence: CASSVSGGVVDEQFF.

The chain's CDR3 is CASSLVPQQINTGELFF. CDR3 in DNA: TGTGCCAGCAGCTTAGTTCCCCAACAAATAAACACCGGGGAGCTGTTTTTT. This chain connects TRBV7-2 to TRBJ2-2; D remains ambiguous. Trimming shortened V by 1 base and J by 2 bases, and 14 bases separated the two germline ends. This CDR3 region has 17 residues. CDR1 is SGHTA, CDR2 FQGNSA, per germline.

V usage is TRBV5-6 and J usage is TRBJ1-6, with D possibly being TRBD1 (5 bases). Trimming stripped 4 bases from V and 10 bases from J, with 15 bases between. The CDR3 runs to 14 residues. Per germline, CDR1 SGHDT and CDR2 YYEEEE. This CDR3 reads CASSRAGSDSPLHF. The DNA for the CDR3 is TGTGCCAGCAGCCGGGCAGGGAGCGACTCACCCCTCCACTTT.